This T cell receptor beta chain was documented in a study of cytomegalovirus exposure and HLA in healthy donors. There are 17 residues in the CDR3. Germline V gives CDR1 SNHLY, CDR2 FYNNEI. V was pared by 3 bases and J by 1 base, with 16 bases between. Amplification used 60 Vbeta primers and 13 Jbeta primers. Libraries were prepared by immunoSEQ multiplex PCR; TCRdb keeps only in-frame clonotypes and omits some of them. The data hold some 150,000 clones, with roughly 71% observed a single time. General observations from the study: There were a few CMV-associated chains whose specificity for CMV antigens was confirmed in vitro. A highly shared variant cluster was judged a likely technical artifact.

A note on this clone: Its matching antigen is unknown.

The sequencing sample was made of PBMCs. The sequence derives from a woman aged 40-49 years in good health and CMV-seronegative. The rearrangement joins TRBV2 to TRBJ1-5; D perhaps matches TRBD1 (5 bases). CDR3 sequence reads: CASSDGRGVWSNQPQHF. DNA of the CDR3: TGTGCCAGCAGTGACGGGAGGGGAGTATGGAGCAATCAGCCCCAGCATTTT.